This TCR beta chain was sequenced for a study of cytomegalovirus exposure and HLA in healthy donors (dated by TCRdb to between 2016 and 2019). Broadly, across the study: An earlier analysis of about 530 of the donors reported about 260 Gb of sequence data and 95 million to 140 million unique TCR beta sequences obtained from around 180 million T cells. An early release covering 500 to 750 HLA-typed donors comprised about 310 gigabases of sequencing data and approximately 85 million unique TCR sequences. Among the roughly 400 genotyped donors, around 79% belonged to the genetic ancestry cluster associated with self-reported Caucasian donors. The study aimed to test whether signatures of past pathogen exposure could be identified by cataloging public T cell receptors. Using immunosequencing, the study profiled T cell repertoires from 666 subjects and related those repertoires to cytomegalovirus serostatus. A separate validation cohort of 100 to 150 different subjects was used in addition to the 666-subject first cohort. High-throughput TCR immunosequencing, statistical association of individual TCRs with disease status, and machine learning were combined to predict cytomegalovirus infection status. To study patterns of TCR occurrence, a later analysis re-analyzed previously published TCR beta repertoires from around 670 donors and added high-resolution HLA genotyping. The later analysis used no new phenotypic data to find candidate immune exposures, relying instead on TCR beta sequences and their occurrence across donors. In an earlier analysis of roughly 540 of the donors, high-throughput TCR beta sequencing was used to judge whether each TCR beta V gene segment behaved as functional or pseudogenic. Donor age, sex, ethnicity and CMV serostatus were compiled together with the repertoire data. A later genetic analysis took genome-wide SNP genotypes for about 55% of the 666 donors and used that subset as a discovery cohort. All discovery cohort repertoires had been generated on a single sequencing platform. Class I and class II HLA loci were covered by the typing at four-digit resolution. The number of typed donors differed by locus: about 620-640 for A, B, C, DRB1 and DQB1; approximately 520 for DQA1; approximately 600 for DPA1; and 450 to 480 for DPB1. A handful of DR-DQ haplotypes were treated as single units for association and clustering because of strong linkage in the cohort. Among roughly 400 genotyped donors of the cohort, an average of approximately 250,000 unique TCR beta nucleotide sequences were sequenced per donor, roughly 20% of them non-productive.

In total, approximately 610 healthy bone marrow donors made up the cohort. All cohort members were sampled while nominally healthy, although unrecorded immune exposures were likely present. The donor was CMV seronegative and was included in the group of around 320 seronegative cohort members. Each donor provided a peripheral blood sample, and peripheral blood mononuclear cells were used for TCR beta sequencing. The Qiagen DNeasy Blood Extraction Kit was used to extract genomic DNA from the blood cell samples. As regards this clone: Its target antigen remains unknown. There are no base qualities to consult, and no much larger clone falls within one base.

Library preparation employed the immunoSEQ multiplex PCR assay. For the multiplex PCR, a mixture combining 60 forward primers for TCR Vbeta segments and 13 reverse primers for TCR Jbeta segments was used. The CDR3 region of rearranged TCR beta genes was amplified from genomic DNA by a multiplex PCR assay. On the Illumina HiSeq System, the amplified TCR beta libraries were sequenced as 87-base-pair reads. On the authors' methods: A later analysis tallied 70 million to 100 million unique TCR beta chains across the approximately 670 repertoires, and roughly 11 million of those chains were shared by two or more donors. Raw reads were error-corrected and collapsed into unique sequences by a nearest-neighbor algorithm in which closely related sequences were merged to remove PCR and sequencing errors. CDR3 sequences were aligned to IMGT reference sequences to assign V, D and J gene segments. For a sequence to be retained, at least a six-nucleotide match to both a V gene segment and a J gene segment was required. A rearrangement counted as productive if the CDR3 had no stop codons and remained in frame with V and J, and every other rearrangement counted as non-productive. Following IMGT convention, CDR3 was defined as the stretch from the second conserved V-encoded cysteine to the conserved J-encoded phenylalanine. The earlier analysis of about 570 of the donors excluded any sequence lacking an unambiguous match to a single V gene segment. In an earlier analysis of several hundred of the donors, a V segment was called functional when productive rearrangements were above 56.7%, and segregating when the standard deviation between donors exceeded 5%. A statistical classification framework was developed to diagnose cytomegalovirus status using the catalog of TCR beta chain sequences. A later analysis assigned V and J genes by comparing TCR nucleotide sequences with IMGT/GENE-DB human TR gene sequences. In a later analysis, CDR3 sequences and most-parsimonious VDJ recombination scenarios were assigned using the TCRdist pipeline. A later analysis defined each TCR beta chain by its CDR3 amino acid sequence plus V-gene family, and excluded reads lacking a unique V-gene family. In a later analysis, 450 to 600 highly shared, low-generation-probability nucleotide sequences were removed to address suspected cross-contamination and a sequencing artifact. A later analysis calculated a clonal expansion index for each public chain from normalized within-repertoire ranks of inferred template counts. In a later analysis, generation probabilities were computed using a VDJ recombination model fitted to out-of-frame rearrangements, and the results were checked against IGoR. In a later analysis, TCR-TCR, TCR-HLA and TCR-CMV co-occurrence was scored with hypergeometric tests, and a repertoire-size bias correction was applied to TCR pairs. A later analysis estimated false discovery rates by permuting HLA or CMV assignments 20 times. In a later analysis, co-occurring TCRs were grouped using DBSCAN, with TCRdist sequence similarity added in when clustering inside HLA-allele-positive subsets. Repertoires with fewer than 30,000 or more than 120,000 public chains, plus five repertoires with anomalous nucleotide sharing, were excluded from co-occurrence clustering. TCRdb retrieved this table from immuneACCESS and kept in-frame rearrangements only. Not all clones are present; in checked studies, unresolved V genes account for under half, and no reason is known for the remainder. Clone size and V and J calls were adopted from that table, with D and trimming inferred from the DNA. The table for this sample lists hundreds of thousands of clones; just under 80% of them were counted only once. Roughly 0.45% of the sample rests with the top ten.

General findings and caveats noted by the study authors: A later genetic analysis associated a missense DCLRE1C variant with V-gene and J-gene trimming of TCR beta chains, and an independent cohort replicated the association. Broadly in line with IMGT annotations, most TCR beta V segments showed up in productive rearrangements about 87% or about 30% of the time in an earlier analysis of about 500 of the donors. The earlier analysis of about 600 of the donors excluded about 16 rarely observed V segments, including chromosome 9 orphons, because counts were too low. Across donors, most TCR sequences were observed very rarely, whereas some public TCRs were present in many individuals. Linkage disequilibrium might explain the correlated functional status among segregating V segments, but an unknown experimental factor could not be ruled out. A total of 164 TCR beta chains were listed by the study as associated with cytomegalovirus. Specific HLA alleles were associated with 15,000 to 20,000 TCR beta sequences at a false discovery rate of 0.05 in a later analysis. This cohort had only TCR beta chains sequenced, and the lack of alpha or paired-chain data limited which features could be detected. The authors suggested that the approach could potentially be extended to other disease states and immunological phenotypes. In a later analysis, HLA-associated TCR beta chains showed more clonal expansion and lower generation probabilities than non-associated chains that were equally common. Assigning TCR associations to individual alleles was difficult when HLA alleles, especially DR and DQ, strongly co-occurred. Sequencing depth was assumed to be roughly uniform across donors in the presence/absence analyses, though that assumption may not hold. Compared with the roughly 670-donor mean, donors in an Asian-associated ancestry cluster had fewer N-insertions in productive TCRs, according to a later genetic analysis. Most CMV-associated TCR beta chains appeared to be HLA-restricted in a later analysis, and the HLA associations seemed to be driven largely by CMV exposure. Three of the identified cytomegalovirus-associated TCR beta chains were confirmed in vitro to be specific for cytomegalovirus antigens. Some IMGT-functional V segments, including TRBV6-2 and TRBV6-3, could not be distinguished by the 87-base-pair reads and were therefore excluded. The classifier was reported to diagnose cytomegalovirus status with high specificity and sensitivity in both the original cohort and the validation cohort. CMV serostatus was the only immune exposure information available for the cohort. In a later analysis, the rate of TCR association differed among HLA loci, with DRB1 alleles having the most associated TCRs and HLA-C alleles having the fewest. A further reported finding was that TCR beta sequences accurately predicted the HLA-A and HLA-B alleles for most subjects in the first cohort. According to a later analysis, parvovirus B19, influenza, CMV and Epstein-Barr virus appeared linked to several top co-occurrence clusters. Because HLA typing was unavailable for some donors at each locus, only the typed subset was used in association tests. A cluster of highly shared sequence variants was judged likely to be a technical artifact of the sequencing pipeline.

The CDR3, cysteine through phenylalanine, is 14 amino acids long. Only the CDR3 DNA stays, 42 bases, in frame from base 1. The germline V gene encodes CDR1 SQVTM and CDR2 ANQGSEA. Trimming leaves V shorter by 6 bases and J shorter by 1 base, with the junction holding 8 bases beyond the gene matches. This clonotype was obtained from a boy aged 5-17 years in good health and CMV-seronegative. The sequencing sample was made of PBMCs. The sequence is built from TRBV29-1 and TRBJ2-5, with TRBD1 identical over 7 junction bases. At the DNA level, the sequence is TGCAGCGTGCCTCCCGGGACAGTCCAAGAGACCCAGTACTTC. Translation gives CSVPPGTVQETQYF.